The 26 T cell receptor beta chains in this list originate from one sample, sequenced in a study of blood T cell repertoires in COVID-19. The protocol was immunoSEQ multiplex PCR, while the TCRdb copy is restricted to in-frame clones and leaves out a portion. The table includes some 200,000 clones, around nine tenths detected once. The material sequenced was peripheral blood. The receptors stem from a man aged 70 or older with acute or convalescent COVID-19.

This sequence joins TRBV5-4 and TRBJ2-7, with D possibly matching TRBD2 (5 bases). The CDR3 has 16 amino acids. V was shortened by 0 bases and J by 3 bases, with 16 bases between the two germline ends. Germline V CDR1 and CDR2: SGHNT, YYREEE (reference sequence). In nucleotides, the CDR3 is TGTGCCAGCAGCTTGGGGCCGGGCGTAGGGAGCTACGAGCAGTACTTC. Translating gives CASSLGPGVGSYEQYF.

V and J are TRBV15 and TRBJ2-1; no reliable D call. CDR1 is LNHNV, CDR2 YYDKDF, per germline (reference sequence). Trimming took off 0 bases at V and 9 bases at J, with 3 bases between the two ends. The CDR3 loop spans 11 amino acids. CDR3 sequence (DNA): TGTGCCACCAGCAGAGATATTGAGCAGTTCTTC. Its protein product is CATSRDIEQFF.

The chain combines TRBV23-1 with TRBJ1-5; D is undetermined. TRBV23-1 is reported as an ORF; its role is uncertain. The length of the CDR3 is 14 residues. With 8 bases removed from V and 0 bases from J, the gap between germline ends came to 11 bases. CDR3 protein: CASPPSYSNQPQHF. The CDR3 DNA reads TGCGCCAGCCCCCCATCCTATAGCAATCAGCCCCAGCATTTT.

The V gene is TRBV3-1 (or the pseudogene TRBV3-2), the J gene TRBJ1-2; D is undetermined. Germline CDR1 reads LGHDT; CDR2 reads YNNKEL (reference sequence). Between the trimmed V and J ends, which lost 0 bases and 3 bases, there was a span of 11 bases. CDR3 size: 15 residues. The CDR3 bases are TGTGCCAGCAGCCAAGATTACGGCAGGCACTATGGCTACACCTTC. Its protein product is CASSQDYGRHYGYTF.

The genes are TRBV5-1 and TRBJ2-3, with 8 bases identical to TRBD2. Germline V gives CDR1 SGHRS, CDR2 YFSETQ. Trimming at V came to 6 bases and at J to 0 bases, leaving 6 bases not matched to a gene. This CDR3 region has 15 residues. The CDR3: CASIPSGSSTDTQYF. In DNA, the CDR3 is TGCGCCAGCATCCCTAGCGGGTCTAGCACAGATACGCAGTATTTT.

This clone has only one observation. V is TRBV4-1 and J is TRBJ2-3; D is perhaps TRBD2 (6 bases). CDR1 is MGHRA and CDR2 is YSYEKL in the germline V gene. This CDR3 comprises 15 residues. Deletions cut 0 bases from V and 0 bases from J, with 7 bases between. This CDR3 reads CASSQDGTSTDTQYF. The CDR3, as DNA: TGCGCCAGCAGCCAAGACGGGACTAGCACAGATACGCAGTATTTT.

The CDR3 nucleotides are TGTGCCAGCAGTTACGGGCGGGACGTTAGCAATCAGCCCCAGCATTTT. Translation: CASSYGRDVSNQPQHF. V gene TRBV6-6 combines with J gene TRBJ1-5; D is perhaps TRBD1 (5 bases). There are 16 residues in the CDR3. V lost 2 bases and J lost 0, with 11 bases in between. Looked up from germline, CDR1 is MNHNY and CDR2 is SVGAGI (reference sequence).

This chain connects TRBV9 to TRBJ1-6; D gene ambiguous. V was shortened by 3 bases and J by 10 bases, with 20 bases between the two germline ends. The CDR3 totals 16 residues. CDR1 is SGDLS and CDR2 is YYNGEE in the germline V gene. As DNA, the CDR3 is TGTGCCAGCAGCGGAGCGCTGGCCGGTCGGAGGTCACCCCTCCACTTT. Protein product: CASSGALAGRRSPLHF.

The V gene is TRBV6-2 or TRBV6-3, the J gene TRBJ2-3; maybe TRBD2 (6 bases). CDR3 size: 14 residues. Germline CDR1 and CDR2: MNHEY and SVGEGT. Trimming stripped 6 bases from V and 4 bases from J, with 14 bases between. CDR3 protein: CASSATTSADTQYF. The CDR3 nucleotides are TGTGCCAGCAGCGCCACGACTAGTGCAGATACGCAGTATTTT.

V gene TRBV2 combines with J gene TRBJ2-1, with a weak D call TRBD1 (7 bases). The CDR3 has 17 amino acids. Trimming took off 10 bases at V and 0 bases at J, with 22 bases between the two ends. In germline, CDR1 is SNHLY, CDR2 FYNNEI. Here the CDR3 reads CATQQGGITNSYNEQFF. CDR3 in DNA: TGTGCCACCCAGCAGGGGGGTATAACCAACTCCTACAATGAGCAGTTCTTC.

The chain uses TRBV28 and TRBJ2-3; D is unresolved. The V end lost 9 bases, the J end lost 2 bases, and 9 bases lay between the germline ends. Germline CDR1 is MDHEN and CDR2 is SYDVKM. The CDR3 is 12 residues long. In DNA, the CDR3 is TGTGCCAGTTGGGCCCCCACAGATACGCAGTATTTT. Translated, it gives CASWAPTDTQYF.

This rearrangement joins TRBV6-5 to TRBJ2-5; D is uncertain. The germline V and J ends were trimmed by 0 bases and 9 bases, with 8 bases remaining between them. CDR3 length: 12 residues. CDR1 is MNHEY, CDR2 SVGAGI, per germline. This chain's CDR3 is CASSYSSTPQYF. In nucleotides, the CDR3 is TGTGCCAGCAGTTACTCGAGTACCCCCCAGTACTTC.

The chain couples TRBV15 to TRBJ1-5; D is unresolved. The germline gives CDR1 LNHNV, CDR2 YYDKDF (reference sequence). This CDR3 has 13 amino acids. Trimming left V 4 bases short and J 4 bases short, with 8 bases between. CDR3 sequence reads: CATSTSRNQPQHF. Written as DNA, the CDR3 is TGTGCCACCAGCACTAGCCGAAATCAGCCCCAGCATTTT.

The chain couples TRBV10-3 to TRBJ2-3, with 8 bases lining up with TRBD1. Germline CDR1 and CDR2: ENHRY and SYGVKD. CDR3 size: 14 residues. The V segment lost 6 bases and the J segment 8 bases; nucleotides outside the gene matches: 10. CDR3 sequence (DNA): TGTGCCATCAGGGGACAGGACCGCTTGGGTACGCAGTATTTT. Amino acid sequence: CAIRGQDRLGTQYF.

This sequence joins TRBV3-1 (or the pseudogene TRBV3-2) and TRBJ2-7; TRBD1 is a possible D gene (6 bases). Germline V lookup: CDR1 LGHDT, CDR2 YNNKEL (reference sequence). The CDR3 length is 16 residues. Trimming cost V 4 bases and J 7 bases, with 23 bases left between them. In nucleotides, the CDR3 is TGTGCCAGCAGCCCCCCTGGACAGAGGCTTCTACGAGAGCAGTACTTC. Encoded protein: CASSPPGQRLLREQYF.

The genes are TRBV27 and TRBJ2-3; 10 nucleotides line up with TRBD2. CDR1 and CDR2 (germline): MNHEY, SMNVEV (reference sequence). The CDR3 consists of 19 residues. J was trimmed by 1 base and V by 8 bases; bases with no gene match: 18. The CDR3 is CASRDSGRNLKQGTDTQYF. In nucleotides, the CDR3 is TGTGCCAGCCGGGATAGCGGGAGGAATTTAAAACAGGGCACAGATACGCAGTATTTT.

The rearrangement joins TRBV20-1 to TRBJ2-1, with a tentative D call TRBD2 (7 bases). Germline assignment: CDR1 DFQATT and CDR2 SNEGSKA (reference sequence). Trimming pared 3 bases from V and 3 bases from J, leaving 15 bases between. This CDR3 has 15 residues. CDR3 amino acids: CSASFGGGVYNEQFF. The CDR3 DNA follows: TGCAGTGCTAGTTTTGGGGGGGGCGTCTACAATGAGCAGTTCTTC.

The V call is TRBV6-2 or TRBV6-3, the J call TRBJ1-2; no clear D. This CDR3 comprises 13 residues. The germline V gene has CDR1 MNHEY and CDR2 SVGEGT. V lost 2 bases to trimming and J lost 4 bases, with 8 bases between them. CDR3: CASSYPQSYGYTF. Here the CDR3 DNA reads TGTGCCAGCAGTTACCCACAGTCCTATGGCTACACCTTC.

This clone was detected only once. V is TRBV18 and J is TRBJ1-1, with D uncertain. The V end was cut by 3 bases, the J end by 7 bases, with 12 bases between. The germline CDR1 and CDR2 sequences are KGHSH and LQKENI. The CDR3 spans 13 residues. The CDR3 nucleotides are TGTGCCAGCTCACCCACTCGTTCAAGTGAAGCTTTCTTT. Encoded protein: CASSPTRSSEAFF.

The chain couples TRBV29-1 to TRBJ2-7; D remains unclear. Germline V lookup: CDR1 SQVTM, CDR2 ANQGSEA. The CDR3 sequence is 11 residues long. The V and J ends lost 3 bases and 4 bases respectively, with 7 bases between them. CDR3 loop: CSVEGPYEQYF. The CDR3 coding sequence is TGCAGCGTTGAGGGCCCGTACGAGCAGTACTTC.

The chain combines TRBV19 with TRBJ2-3, with TRBD2 matching over 12 bases. This CDR3 spans 16 amino acids. The germline gives CDR1 LNHDA, CDR2 SQIVND (reference sequence). V lost 6 bases to trimming and J lost 2 bases; unmatched junction nucleotides: 6. The CDR3 loop reads CASRELAGGHTDTQYF. The CDR3 DNA follows: TGTGCCAGTAGGGAACTAGCGGGGGGCCACACAGATACGCAGTATTTT.

The chain recombines TRBV9 with TRBJ2-1, with a weak D call TRBD2 (5 bases). The germline gives CDR1 SGDLS, CDR2 YYNGEE. The V end lost 1 base, the J end lost 12 bases, and 17 bases lay between the germline ends. The CDR3 is 14 residues long. This chain's CDR3 is CASSVPPTGEGQFF. In DNA form, the CDR3 reads TGTGCCAGCAGCGTACCCCCCACCGGGGAAGGGCAGTTCTTC.

This chain uses TRBV9 with TRBJ1-5, with 7 bases matching TRBD1. Germline V gives CDR1 SGDLS, CDR2 YYNGEE. Losses at the gene ends were 3 bases for V and 3 bases for J; bases not matched to a gene: 6. This CDR3 is 15 amino acids long. The CDR3 loop reads CASSGTGATNQPQHF. The CDR3 DNA follows: TGTGCCAGCAGCGGCACAGGGGCGACCAATCAGCCCCAGCATTTT.

V usage is TRBV27 and J usage is TRBJ2-7, with 9 bases aligning to TRBD2. Looked up from germline, CDR1 is MNHEY and CDR2 is SMNVEV (reference sequence). Unmatched junction bases numbered 0, after V lost 3 bases and J lost 3 bases. The CDR3 spans 13 residues. CDR3 sequence reads: CASSFSGGYEQYF. DNA of the CDR3: TGTGCCAGCAGTTTTAGCGGGGGCTACGAGCAGTACTTC.

CDR3 sequence reads: CASGRRDLMNTEAFF. In DNA form, the CDR3 reads TGTGCCAGTGGGCGGAGGGATCTTATGAACACTGAAGCTTTCTTT. This chain links TRBV6-5 with TRBJ1-1, with D uncertain. The V and J ends lost 9 bases and 0 bases respectively, with 17 bases between them. CDR3 length equals 15 residues. Looked up from germline, CDR1 is MNHEY and CDR2 is SVGAGI.

The rearrangement uses TRBV3-1 (or the pseudogene TRBV3-2) and TRBJ1-1, with a possible D match to TRBD1 (5 bases). This CDR3 has 15 residues. Looked up from germline, CDR1 is LGHDT and CDR2 is YNNKEL (reference sequence). Trimming cost V 6 bases and J 0 bases, with 14 bases left between them. The CDR3 reads CASRGWGRVNTEAFF. DNA for the CDR3: TGTGCCAGCAGGGGATGGGGGAGGGTGAACACTGAAGCTTTCTTT.